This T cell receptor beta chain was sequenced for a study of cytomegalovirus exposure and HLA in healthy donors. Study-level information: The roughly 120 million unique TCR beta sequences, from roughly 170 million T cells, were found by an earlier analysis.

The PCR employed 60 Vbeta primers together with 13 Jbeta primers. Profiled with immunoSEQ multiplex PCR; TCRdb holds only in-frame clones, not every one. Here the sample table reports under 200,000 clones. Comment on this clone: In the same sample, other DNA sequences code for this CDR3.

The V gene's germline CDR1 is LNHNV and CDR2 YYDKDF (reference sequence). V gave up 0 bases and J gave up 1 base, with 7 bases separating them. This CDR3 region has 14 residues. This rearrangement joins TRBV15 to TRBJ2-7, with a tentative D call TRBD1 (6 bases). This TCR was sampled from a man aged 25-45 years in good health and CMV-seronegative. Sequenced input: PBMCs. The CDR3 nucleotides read TGTGCCACCAGCAGAGACAGGGGTTCCTACGAGCAGTACTTC. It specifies CATSRDRGSYEQYF. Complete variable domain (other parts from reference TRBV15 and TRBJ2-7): DAMVIQNPRYQVTQFGKPVTLSCSQTLNHNVMYWYQQKSSQAPKLLFHYYDKDFNNEADTPDNFQSRRPNTSFCFLDIRSPGLGDTAMYLCATSRDRGSYEQYFGPGTRLTVT.